This T cell receptor (beta chain) was profiled in a study of PD-1 blockade in classical Hodgkin lymphoma (dated by TCRdb to about 2020). For context, the study as a whole: The study used TCR beta sequencing and CyTOF to define a peripheral blood immune signature of response to PD-1 blockade in classical Hodgkin lymphoma.

From cysteine to phenylalanine, the CDR3 is 15 amino acids long. Just CDR3 DNA is preserved here, 45 bases in frame from base 1. V ends up 5 bases short and J 5 bases short, with an unmatched junction base count of 11. Reading the germline V gene gives CDR1 MNHEY and CDR2 SVGAGI. In the case of this clone: No antigen is known for it. No quality values exist for individual bases; no much larger clone is one base distant.

What the work shows at the level of the full study, not this receptor alone: Only a single clinical trial cohort was studied, and what caused the repertoire differences, possibly disease activity or prior therapy, remained undefined. Baseline TCR diversity was reported to be lower in newly diagnosed patients than in healthy donors and to be lower still in relapsed/refractory patients.

The intended sense of this specimen's time point label: newly diagnosed, previously untreated cHL patient sample. Magnetic negative selection with a Miltenyi CD4+ T cell isolation kit was used to purify CD4+ T cells from thawed PBMCs. To serve as a comparison group for the relapsed/refractory trial patients, PBMCs were sequenced from patients with newly diagnosed, previously untreated classical Hodgkin lymphoma. Peripheral blood was collected in 8 mL Vacutainer Cell Preparation Tubes, from which PBMCs were isolated by centrifugation and then cryopreserved. Purified CD4+ and CD8+ fractions were prepared only for cases where an additional PBMC sample was available. On LS columns in a quadroMACS separator, the magnetically labelled cells were depleted, and the flow-through was collected as the purified fraction. The Qiagen DNeasy kit was used to extract genomic DNA from unsorted PBMCs and from the negatively selected CD4+ and CD8+ fractions. TCR beta CDR3 regions were subjected to amplification by immunoSEQ multiplex PCR with primers that anneal to V and J segments. A synthetic immune receptor repertoire was used to minimize amplification bias, and any remaining bias was removed computationally after sequencing. As for the original processing: Repertoire diversity was quantified as the Shannon entropy index using custom Python scripts. The unsorted, CD4+ and CD8+ repertoires were each analyzed separately, with the exception of combined analyses, where CD4+ and CD8+ sequences were merged in silico. Imported from immuneACCESS, the table was reduced by TCRdb to in-frame sequences with V and J called. These copies leave out some clones; in studies compared against another copy, an unresolved V gene accounts for under half, and the cause of the remainder is not known. V, J and clone size are those of that table, while D and trimming were read from the DNA. In all, the sample holds approximately 20,000 clones, and about 83% of those were seen once. Less than 1.5% of the sample rests with the top ten.

The TCR sequence derives from a human donor with classical Hodgkin lymphoma. Sequences were obtained from CD4+ T cells from blood. The rearranged chain carries TRBV6-5 and TRBJ2-5; 7 central nucleotides agree with TRBD1. The bases are TGTGCCAGCAGTAAACTCAGGGGGTATGTGGAGACCCAGTACTTC. The encoded protein is CASSKLRGYVETQYF.